This entry lists 13 T cell receptor beta chains sequenced from one sample in a study of shared clonotypes between healthy human individuals. Assay: immunoSEQ multiplex PCR; the TCRdb copy retains only in-frame clones and omits some. The table records hundreds of thousands of clones, around four fifths of them present only once. The specimen was memory CD4+ T cells sorted from blood. Subset specified: CD45RA-negative fraction. The receptors originated from a woman in her thirties in good health.

The J gene is TRBJ2-3, the V gene TRBV2; 8 nucleotides agree with TRBD2. The CDR3 covers 15 residues. V gave up 5 bases and J gave up 4 bases; unmatched junction bases: 8. The germline gives CDR1 SNHLY, CDR2 FYNNEI. The DNA for the CDR3 is TGTGCCAGCAGTCCTCGGACGGGAGGGGCAGATACGCAGTATTTT. It specifies CASSPRTGGADTQYF.

The chain couples TRBV4-1 to TRBJ1-1; a possible D gene is TRBD1 (5 bases). This CDR3 comprises 15 residues. The ends were cut back, 7 bases at V and 6 bases at J, with 21 bases in the middle. Germline values: CDR1 MGHRA, CDR2 YSYEKL. The CDR3 is CASTAIQVAGAEAFF. In DNA, the CDR3 is TGCGCCAGCACCGCCATTCAGGTCGCGGGGGCTGAAGCTTTCTTT.

The V gene is TRBV19, the J gene TRBJ1-1; tentatively, D is TRBD1 (5 bases). V gave up 5 bases and J gave up 1 base, with 11 bases separating them. CDR3 size: 14 residues. Looked up from germline, CDR1 is LNHDA and CDR2 is SQIVND (reference sequence). This CDR3 is CASSPGPTNTEAFF. DNA of the CDR3: TGTGCCAGTAGTCCGGGACCGACGAACACTGAAGCTTTCTTT.

The chain joins TRBV7-2 to TRBJ2-3; D is undetermined. The CDR3 is made up of 11 amino acids. V gave up 4 bases and J gave up 4 bases, with 3 bases separating them. The germline V gene encodes CDR1 SGHTA and CDR2 FQGNSA. Here the CDR3 DNA reads TGTGCCAGCAGCTCGGCAGATACGCAGTATTTT. This codes for CASSSADTQYF.

Of note for this clone: This may be a read error, as it is one base from a much larger clone. This same CDR3 is encoded by further DNA sequences in the sample. The rearrangement joins TRBV6-6 to TRBJ2-1; 12 bases align to TRBD2. V shed 5 bases, J shed 7 bases, and the junction held 3 bases outside the gene matches. The CDR3 covers 14 residues. Germline V gene data show CDR1 as MNHNY and CDR2 as SVGAGI (reference sequence). CDR3 nucleotide sequence: TGTGCCAGCAGTCAGACTAGCGGGAGAAATGAGCAGTTCTTC. It specifies CASSQTSGRNEQFF.

The V gene is TRBV27, the J gene TRBJ2-2; maybe TRBD2 (6 bases). V was trimmed by 7 bases and J by 0 bases, leaving 12 bases between them. The CDR3 covers 15 residues. Germline V lookup: CDR1 MNHEY, CDR2 SMNVEV (reference sequence). As DNA, the CDR3 is TGTGCCAGCACTACCTGGAGGGCGAACACCGGGGAGCTGTTTTTT. It is translated as CASTTWRANTGELFF.

This clone showed up just a few times. The chain joins TRBV10-3 to TRBJ1-5; D is perhaps TRBD1 (5 bases). Germline V lookup: CDR1 ENHRY, CDR2 SYGVKD. There are 12 residues in the CDR3. V lost 8 bases to trimming and J lost 6 bases, with 11 bases between them. CDR3 region: CAIHQGFQPQHF. As DNA, the CDR3 is TGTGCCATCCACCAGGGATTTCAGCCCCAGCATTTT.

The chain's CDR3 is CASRNGELFF. CDR3 DNA sequence: TGTGCCAGCCGAAACGGGGAGCTGTTTTTT. The V and J genes are TRBV27 and TRBJ2-2; no firm D call. CDR1 is MNHEY and CDR2 is SMNVEV in the germline V gene (reference sequence). This CDR3 contains 10 residues. Trimming cost V 8 bases and J 7 bases, with 5 bases left between them.

CDR3 protein: CASSQALGQGDSPLHF. CDR3 bases: TGTGCCAGCAGCCAAGCCCTCGGACAGGGAGATTCACCCCTCCACTTT. V gene TRBV7-6 combines with J gene TRBJ1-6; 8 bases fit TRBD1. Trimming at V came to 5 bases and at J to 8 bases, leaving 11 bases not matched to a gene. The germline gives CDR1 SGHVS, CDR2 FNYEAQ. CDR3 length: 16 residues.

In this sample, this clone turned up many times. V gene TRBV21-1 combines with J gene TRBJ2-5; the table's D gene call, TRBD2, was not cross checked with the DNA. TRBV21-1 is a listed pseudogene. The CDR3 covers 16 residues. The CDR3 region has the DNA TGTGCCAGCAGCAAAGTCCTAGCGGGAGTCAGGGAGACCCAGTACTTC. Its translation is CASSKVLAGVRETQYF.

The chain combines TRBV18 with TRBJ1-2; D not certain. The CDR3 consists of 13 residues. CDR1 is KGHSH, CDR2 LQKENI, per germline. The V end lost 6 bases, the J end lost 3 bases, and 11 bases lay between the germline ends. The CDR3: CASSDGVYYGYTF. In DNA, the CDR3 is TGTGCCAGCTCGGACGGGGTCTACTATGGCTACACCTTC.

This chain uses TRBV13 with TRBJ2-1; D not certain. Trimming stripped 2 bases from V and 9 bases from J, with 8 bases between. CDR3 length: 12 amino acids. Germline lookup yields CDR1 PRHDT and CDR2 FYEKMQ (reference sequence). CDR3 sequence: CASSLLPSEQFF. The CDR3 DNA follows: TGTGCCAGCAGCTTATTACCGAGTGAGCAGTTCTTC.

The V gene is TRBV9, the J gene TRBJ2-5; 7 bases are shared with TRBD1. From germline, CDR1 is SGDLS and CDR2 YYNGEE. The CDR3 loop spans 13 amino acids. The ends lost 8 bases at V and 7 bases at J; junction bases unmatched: 11. The CDR3 protein is CASASTGLGTQYF. The CDR3 DNA sequence: TGTGCCAGTGCATCGACAGGGCTTGGGACCCAGTACTTC.